Presented here are 24 T cell receptor beta chains from one specimen sequenced in a study of shared clonotypes between healthy human individuals. Sequencing used immunoSEQ multiplex PCR; TCRdb keeps in-frame clones, though not all of them. The sample lists about 2.4 million clones; just over 90% were seen once. Material: naive CD4+ T cells sorted from blood. Subset in this sample: CD45RA+ positively selected. These receptors originate from a man between 18 and 35 years old in good health.

Concerning this clone: This specimen includes other DNA sequences encoding the same CDR3. This chain connects TRBV5-4 to TRBJ2-5; D not certain. This CDR3 comprises 12 residues. CDR1 and CDR2 from the germline V gene are SGHNT and YYREEE (reference sequence). Trimming cost V 2 bases and J 2 bases, with 4 bases left between them. The CDR3 DNA reads TGTGCCAGCAGCTTAGATCAAGAGACCCAGTACTTC. This encodes CASSLDQETQYF.

The rearrangement uses TRBV7-9 and TRBJ2-2; weak D call: TRBD1 (6 bases). This CDR3 comprises 15 residues. The germline V gene has CDR1 SEHNR and CDR2 FQNEAQ (reference sequence). The germline V and J ends were trimmed by 3 bases and 8 bases, with 16 bases remaining between them. The DNA for the CDR3 is TGTGCCAGCAGCTTTGGGGGCCCCTCGATAGGGGAGCTGTTTTTT. This translates into CASSFGGPSIGELFF. Full variable domain (remainder filled in from reference TRBV7-9 and TRBJ2-2): DTGVSQNPRHKITKRGQNVTFRCDPISEHNRLYWYRQTLGQGPEFLTYFQNEAQLEKSRLLSDRFSAERPKGSFSTLEIQRTEQGDSAMYLCASSFGGPSIGELFFGEGSRLTVL.

The CDR3 coding sequence is TGTGCCAGCACCTATCACGGGGGGCCTAGCACAGATACGCAGTATTTT. Protein: CASTYHGGPSTDTQYF. This chain joins TRBV11-2 and TRBJ2-3; tentative D call: TRBD2 (7 bases). V was cut by 7 bases and J by 0 bases, with 17 bases left in between. The CDR3 contains 16 residues. Germline V gene sequence: CDR1 SGHAT, CDR2 FQNNGV.

V and J are TRBV30 and TRBJ2-3; tentative D call: TRBD2 (6 bases). Germline V CDR1 and CDR2: GTSNPN, SVGIG (reference sequence). V lost 4 bases and J lost 6, with 14 bases in between. The CDR3 is 13 amino acids. The CDR3 DNA reads as TGTGCCTGGAAACGGGACTGGACGGATACGCAGTATTTT. It codes for CAWKRDWTDTQYF.

The chain carries TRBV4-2 and TRBJ1-4; the D is unclear. The CDR3 has 13 residues. From germline, CDR1 is LGHNA and CDR2 YNFKEQ. V dropped 1 base and J dropped 5 bases, with 5 bases sitting between them. The CDR3 reads CASSQGSNEKLFF. The CDR3 DNA reads as TGTGCCAGCAGCCAAGGGTCCAATGAAAAACTGTTTTTT.

This sequence joins TRBV2 and TRBJ2-3, with a weak D call TRBD2 (6 bases). Germline values: CDR1 SNHLY, CDR2 FYNNEI. The ends were cut back, 7 bases at V and 0 bases at J, with 14 bases in the middle. There are 15 residues in the CDR3. The CDR3 DNA reads TGTGCCAGCACCCCTGCGGGACTCAGCACAGATACGCAGTATTTT. It is translated as CASTPAGLSTDTQYF.

The chain carries TRBV27 and TRBJ2-7; 8 nucleotides agree with TRBD2. The germline CDR1 and CDR2 sequences are MNHEY and SMNVEV (reference sequence). This CDR3 has 15 amino acids. Trimming removed 6 bases from V and 2 bases from J; junction bases left unmatched: 9. The CDR3 nucleotides read TGTGCCAGCAGCCACAGCGGGAGAAGAGCCTACGAGCAGTACTTC. Its translation is CASSHSGRRAYEQYF.

The rearrangement links TRBV5-1 to TRBJ2-7; D not resolved. Germline values: CDR1 SGHRS, CDR2 YFSETQ. Trimming took 1 base from V and 3 from J, leaving 11 bases between them. This CDR3 comprises 14 residues. CDR3 sequence: CASSLSADFYEQYF. CDR3 in DNA: TGCGCCAGCAGCTTGTCGGCAGACTTCTACGAGCAGTACTTC. Filled out from reference TRBV5-1 and TRBJ2-7, the complete variable domain reads KAGVTQTPRYLIKTRGQQVTLSCSPISGHRSVSWYQQTPGQGLQFLFEYFSETQRNKGNFPGRFSGRQFSNSRSEMNVSTLELGDSALYLCASSLSADFYEQYFGPGTRLTVT.

The chain combines TRBV6-5 with TRBJ2-7, with a tentative D call TRBD2 (6 bases). The CDR3 length is 15 residues. Trimming stripped 6 bases from V and 3 bases from J, with 18 bases between. Germline CDR1 MNHEY, CDR2 SVGAGI. Here the CDR3 reads CASRETSLRNYEQYF. CDR3 sequence (DNA): TGTGCCAGCAGAGAGACTAGTTTGCGGAACTACGAGCAGTACTTC.

The rearrangement uses TRBV30 and TRBJ2-7, with 12 bases that match TRBD2. CDR1 is GTSNPN and CDR2 is SVGIG in the germline V gene (reference sequence). The CDR3 has 14 residues. The CDR3 loop is CVFTLAGGPYEQYF. CDR3 DNA: TGTGTATTTACCCTAGCGGGAGGGCCTTACGAGCAGTACTTC.

The chain employs TRBV5-1 and TRBJ1-1; the D is unclear. V was shortened by 1 base and J by 0 bases, with 10 bases between the two germline ends. Germline lookup yields CDR1 SGHRS and CDR2 YFSETQ. The CDR3 extends over 15 amino acids. CDR3 in amino acids: CASSLMNPMNTEAFF. In DNA, the CDR3 is TGCGCCAGCAGCTTGATGAATCCCATGAACACTGAAGCTTTCTTT.

V and J are TRBV14 and TRBJ2-2; no reliable D call. The CDR3 has 16 amino acids. V was cut by 0 bases and J by 7 bases, with 15 bases left in between. Per the germline V gene, CDR1 is SGHDN and CDR2 is FVKESK. The CDR3 sequence: CASSQEDLGVSGELFF. The CDR3 bases are TGTGCCAGCAGCCAAGAGGATCTGGGCGTGAGCGGGGAGCTGTTTTTT.

This chain connects TRBV11-2 to TRBJ1-2; tentative D call: TRBD1 (5 bases). There are 16 residues in the CDR3. Germline loops: CDR1 SGHAT, CDR2 FQNNGV. V was cut by 1 base and J by 7 bases, with 19 bases left in between. The CDR3 loop reads CASSLAPSPGTTGYTF. The CDR3 DNA sequence: TGTGCCAGCAGCTTAGCCCCTTCCCCGGGGACGACTGGCTACACCTTC. Full variable domain (outside the CDR3, taken from reference TRBV11-2 and TRBJ1-2): EAGVAQSPRYKIIEKRQSVAFWCNPISGHATLYWYQQILGQGPKLLIQFQNNGVVDDSQLPKDRFSAERLKGVDSTLKIQPAKLEDSAVYLCASSLAPSPGTTGYTFGSGTRLTVV.

The chain has TRBV2 and TRBJ1-2; 7 bases map to TRBD1. Germline CDR1 is SNHLY and CDR2 is FYNNEI. The CDR3 totals 13 residues. The V segment lost 2 bases and the J segment 10 bases; nucleotides outside the gene matches: 7. CDR3 loop: CASSEWDSLHYTF. In DNA form, the CDR3 reads TGTGCCAGCAGTGAATGGGACAGCCTCCACTACACCTTC.

In DNA, the CDR3 is TGTGCCAGTAGTATCAGGAGTCTGGCTGGCACAGATACGCAGTATTTT. This sequence encodes CASSIRSLAGTDTQYF. V is TRBV19 and J is TRBJ2-3; D ambiguous. Germline CDR1 and CDR2: LNHDA and SQIVND (reference sequence). Trimming left V 3 bases short and J 1 base short, with 14 bases between. The CDR3 runs to 16 residues.

The rearrangement links TRBV6-1 to TRBJ2-2, with 11 bases aligning to TRBD2. CDR1 and CDR2 from the germline V gene are MNHNS and SASEGT. The J segment lost 3 bases and the V segment lost 8 bases, leaving 2 bases of the junction unmatched. This CDR3 comprises 14 residues. The CDR3 DNA follows: TGTGCCAGCGATAGCGGGGGGGACACCGGGGAGCTGTTTTTT. This gives the protein CASDSGGDTGELFF.

The V and J genes are TRBV5-1 and TRBJ2-1; D is possibly TRBD1 (5 bases). V lost 5 bases and J lost 10, with 13 bases in between. There are 12 residues in the CDR3. Germline loops: CDR1 SGHRS, CDR2 YFSETQ. CDR3 amino acids: CASSFDRTEQFF. In nucleotides, the CDR3 is TGCGCCAGCAGTTTTGACCGGACAGAGCAGTTCTTC.

This clone was observed a few times. The V and J genes are TRBV28 and TRBJ1-5; D might be TRBD1 (5 bases). Trimming removed 5 bases at V and 9 bases at J, with 20 bases between. Per the germline V gene, CDR1 is MDHEN and CDR2 is SYDVKM. This CDR3 has 15 residues. Here the CDR3 reads CASSPVGTVQGPQHF. Written as DNA, the CDR3 is TGTGCCAGCAGTCCCGTGGGGACCGTCCAAGGGCCCCAGCATTTT. Full variable domain (rest looked up from reference TRBV28 and TRBJ1-5): DVKVTQSSRYLVKRTGEKVFLECVQDMDHENMFWYRQDPGLGLRLIYFSYDVKMKEKGDIPEGYSVSREKKERFSLILESASTNQTSMYLCASSPVGTVQGPQHFGDGTRLSIL.

J is TRBJ2-2 and V is TRBV10-3; 9 bases match TRBD2. The CDR3 covers 17 residues. Germline loops: CDR1 ENHRY, CDR2 SYGVKD. V lost 1 base and J lost 3; bases outside the gene matches: 6. The CDR3 loop reads CAISEYPAGGHTGELFF. CDR3 nucleotides: TGTGCCATCAGTGAGTACCCAGCGGGGGGACACACCGGGGAGCTGTTTTTT.

A single count supports this clone. The chain carries TRBV18 and TRBJ1-2; TRBD1 matches 9 bases. The CDR3 has 18 residues. Germline lookup yields CDR1 KGHSH and CDR2 LQKENI. Trimming cost V 1 base and J 8 bases; bases outside gene matches: 17. For the CDR3, the DNA is TGTGCCAGCTCACCACTCCCTATCAAGACAGGGGGATTGCGGGGCTACACCTTC. Its translation is CASSPLPIKTGGLRGYTF.

The chain has TRBV5-1 and TRBJ1-1; D remains unclear. Germline loops: CDR1 SGHRS, CDR2 YFSETQ. V was clipped by 1 base and J by 4 bases, with 8 bases between them. The CDR3 loop spans 13 amino acids. The CDR3 DNA sequence: TGCGCCAGCAGCTTGAGACAAAGCACTGAAGCTTTCTTT. It encodes CASSLRQSTEAFF.

The gene calls are TRBV11-2 and TRBJ1-3; D unresolved. The CDR3 spans 17 residues. Per germline, CDR1 SGHAT and CDR2 FQNNGV. Trimming took 4 bases from V and 0 from J, leaving 16 bases between them. The CDR3 is CASSSSPGYRSGNTIYF. The CDR3 DNA reads TGTGCCAGCAGCTCGTCCCCGGGTTACCGCTCTGGAAACACCATATATTTT.

For this clone: At one end the junction does not follow the germline gene, possibly because of a read error. The CDR3 here is CASSEVSWRYEQYF. In DNA form, the CDR3 reads TGTGCCAGCAGCGAAGTCAGCTGGCGCTACGAGCAGTACTTC. The rearrangement joins TRBV2 to TRBJ2-7; D is ambiguous. Germline assignment: CDR1 SNHLY and CDR2 FYNNEI. CDR3 length: 14 residues.

The chain uses TRBV5-1 and TRBJ2-3; D uncertain. The CDR3 is made up of 13 amino acids. V was clipped by 5 bases and J by 6 bases, with 13 bases between them. Germline V CDR1 and CDR2: SGHRS, YFSETQ. This chain's CDR3 is CASRTGSVDTQYF. The DNA for the CDR3 is TGCGCCAGCAGAACTGGCTCCGTTGATACGCAGTATTTT.